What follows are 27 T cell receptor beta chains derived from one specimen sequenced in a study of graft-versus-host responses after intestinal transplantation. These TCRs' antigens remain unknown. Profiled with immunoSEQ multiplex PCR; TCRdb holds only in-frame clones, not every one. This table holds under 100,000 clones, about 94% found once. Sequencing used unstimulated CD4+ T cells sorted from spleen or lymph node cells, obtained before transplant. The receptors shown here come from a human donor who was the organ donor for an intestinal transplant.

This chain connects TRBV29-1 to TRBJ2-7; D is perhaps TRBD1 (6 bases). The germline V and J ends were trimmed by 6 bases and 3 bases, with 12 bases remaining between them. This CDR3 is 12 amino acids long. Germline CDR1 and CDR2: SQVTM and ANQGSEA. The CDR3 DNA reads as TGCAGCGTGGCGACAGGTCACTACGAGCAGTACTTC. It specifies CSVATGHYEQYF.

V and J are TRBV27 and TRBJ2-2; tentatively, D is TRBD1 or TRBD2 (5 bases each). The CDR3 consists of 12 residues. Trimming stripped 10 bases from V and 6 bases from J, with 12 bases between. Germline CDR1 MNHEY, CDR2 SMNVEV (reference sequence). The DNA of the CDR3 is TGTGCCATCGCCCAGGGACCCGGGGAGCTGTTTTTT. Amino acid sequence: CAIAQGPGELFF.

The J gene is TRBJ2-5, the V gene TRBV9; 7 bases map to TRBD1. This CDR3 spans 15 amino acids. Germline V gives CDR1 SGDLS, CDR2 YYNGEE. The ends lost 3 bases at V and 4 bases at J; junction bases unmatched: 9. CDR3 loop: CASSAQRTGGETQYF. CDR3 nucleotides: TGTGCCAGCAGCGCCCAACGGACAGGAGGAGAGACCCAGTACTTC.

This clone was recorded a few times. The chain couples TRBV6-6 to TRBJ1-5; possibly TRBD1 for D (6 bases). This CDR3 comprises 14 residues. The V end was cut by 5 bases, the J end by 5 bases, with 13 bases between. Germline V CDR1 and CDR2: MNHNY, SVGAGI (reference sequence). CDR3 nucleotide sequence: TGTGCCAGCAGTCCACGACAGGCCCATCAGCCCCAGCATTTT. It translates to CASSPRQAHQPQHF.

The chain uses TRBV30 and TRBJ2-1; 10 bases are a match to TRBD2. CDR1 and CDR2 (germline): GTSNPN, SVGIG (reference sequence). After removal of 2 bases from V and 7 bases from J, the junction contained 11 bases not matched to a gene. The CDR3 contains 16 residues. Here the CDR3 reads CAWSPATSGARNEQFF. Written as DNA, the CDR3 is TGTGCCTGGAGTCCCGCAACTAGCGGGGCCAGGAATGAGCAGTTCTTC.

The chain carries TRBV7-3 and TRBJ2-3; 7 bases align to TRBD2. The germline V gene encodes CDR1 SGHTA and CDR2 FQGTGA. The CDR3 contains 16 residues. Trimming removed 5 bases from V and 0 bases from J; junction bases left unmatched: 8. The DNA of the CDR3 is TGTGCCAGCAGCCCACAAGCGGGGACTAGCACAGATACGCAGTATTTT. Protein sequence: CASSPQAGTSTDTQYF.

DNA of the CDR3: TGTGCCAGCAGCTTGGGCAACCTAGCGGGGGCAACCACAGATACGCAGTATTTT. Amino acids: CASSLGNLAGATTDTQYF. The V call is TRBV5-8, the J call TRBJ2-3; 10 bases are shared with TRBD2. V lost 0 bases and J lost 2; bases outside the gene matches: 9. The CDR3 runs to 18 residues. The germline V gene encodes CDR1 SGHTS and CDR2 YDEGEE.

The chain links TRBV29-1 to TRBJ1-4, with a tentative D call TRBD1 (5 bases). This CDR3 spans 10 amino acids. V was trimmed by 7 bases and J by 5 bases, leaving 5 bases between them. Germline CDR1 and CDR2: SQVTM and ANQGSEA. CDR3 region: CSAGNEKLFF. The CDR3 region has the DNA TGCAGCGCAGGGAATGAAAAACTGTTTTTT.

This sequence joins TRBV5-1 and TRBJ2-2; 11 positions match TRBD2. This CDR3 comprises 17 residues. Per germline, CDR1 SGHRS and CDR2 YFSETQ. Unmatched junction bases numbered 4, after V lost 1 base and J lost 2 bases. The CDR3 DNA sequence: TGCGCCAGCAGCTTGCGACTAGCGGGGCCAAACACCGGGGAGCTGTTTTTT. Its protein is CASSLRLAGPNTGELFF.

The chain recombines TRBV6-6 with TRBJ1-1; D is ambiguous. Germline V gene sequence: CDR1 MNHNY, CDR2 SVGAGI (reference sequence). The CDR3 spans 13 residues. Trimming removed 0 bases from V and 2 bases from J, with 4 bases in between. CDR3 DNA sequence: TGTGCCAGCAGTTACTCGGCAAACACTGAAGCTTTCTTT. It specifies CASSYSANTEAFF.

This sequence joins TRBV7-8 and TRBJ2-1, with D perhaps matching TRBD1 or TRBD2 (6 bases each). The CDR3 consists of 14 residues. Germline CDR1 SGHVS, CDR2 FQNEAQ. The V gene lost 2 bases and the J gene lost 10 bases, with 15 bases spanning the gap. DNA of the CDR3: TGTGCCAGCAGCTTAACGGGGGCCTCGTCCGAGCAGTTCTTC. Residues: CASSLTGASSEQFF. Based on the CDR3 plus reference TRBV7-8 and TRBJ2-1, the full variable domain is GAGVSQSPRYKVAKRGQDVALRCDPISGHVSLFWYQQALGQGPEFLTYFQNEAQLDKSGLPSDRFFAERPEGSVSTLKIQRTQQEDSAVYLCASSLTGASSEQFFGPGTRLTVL.

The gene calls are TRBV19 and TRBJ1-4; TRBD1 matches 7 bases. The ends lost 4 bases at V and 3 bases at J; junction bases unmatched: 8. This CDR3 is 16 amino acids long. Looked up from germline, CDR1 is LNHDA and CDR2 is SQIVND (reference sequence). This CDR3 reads CASSRRGTAANEKLFF. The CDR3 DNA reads TGTGCCAGTAGTAGACGGGGGACAGCCGCTAATGAAAAACTGTTTTTT. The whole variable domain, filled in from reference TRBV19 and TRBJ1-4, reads DGGITQSPKYLFRKEGQNVTLSCEQNLNHDAMYWYRQDPGQGLRLIYYSQIVNDFQKGDIAEGYSVSREKKESFPLTVTSAQKNPTAFYLCASSRRGTAANEKLFFGSGTQLSVL.

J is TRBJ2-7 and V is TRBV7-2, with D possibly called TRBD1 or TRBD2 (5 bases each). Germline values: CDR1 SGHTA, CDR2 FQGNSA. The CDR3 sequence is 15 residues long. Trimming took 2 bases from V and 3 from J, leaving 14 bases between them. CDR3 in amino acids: CASSLMAGTDYEQYF. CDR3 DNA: TGTGCCAGCAGCTTAATGGCCGGGACGGACTACGAGCAGTACTTC.

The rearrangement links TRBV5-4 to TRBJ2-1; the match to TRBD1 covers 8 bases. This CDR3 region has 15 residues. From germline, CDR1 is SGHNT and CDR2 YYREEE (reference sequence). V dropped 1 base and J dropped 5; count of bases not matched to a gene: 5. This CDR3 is CASSLSPDRDNEQFF. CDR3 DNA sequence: TGTGCCAGCAGCTTGAGTCCGGACAGGGACAATGAGCAGTTCTTC.

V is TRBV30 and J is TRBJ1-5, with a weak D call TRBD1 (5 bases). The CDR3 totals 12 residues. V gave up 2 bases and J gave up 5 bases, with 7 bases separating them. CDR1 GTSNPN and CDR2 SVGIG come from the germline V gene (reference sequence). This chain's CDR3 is CAWSNRHQPQHF. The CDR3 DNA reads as TGTGCCTGGAGTAACAGGCATCAGCCCCAGCATTTT.

The CDR3 loop reads CASSSGQAQETQYF. CDR3 coding DNA: TGTGCCAGCAGCTCGGGACAGGCCCAAGAGACCCAGTACTTC. The V call is TRBV6-6, the J call TRBJ2-5; TRBD1 aligns across 8 bases. Germline V gene sequence: CDR1 MNHNY, CDR2 SVGAGI (reference sequence). The CDR3 sequence is 14 residues long. V trimming: 6 bases; J trimming: 1 base; junction bases outside the gene matches: 4.

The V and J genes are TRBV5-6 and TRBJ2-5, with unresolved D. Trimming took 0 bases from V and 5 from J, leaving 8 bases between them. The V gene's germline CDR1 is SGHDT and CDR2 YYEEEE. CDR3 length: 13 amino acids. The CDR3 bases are TGTGCCAGCAGCTTGGGGCATACCGAGACCCAGTACTTC. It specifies CASSLGHTETQYF. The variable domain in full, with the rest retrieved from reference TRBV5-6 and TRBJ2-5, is DAGVTQSPTHLIKTRGQQVTLRCSPKSGHDTVSWYQQALGQGPQFIFQYYEEEERQRGNFPDRFSGHQFPNYSSELNVNALLLGDSALYLCASSLGHTETQYFGPGTRLLVL.

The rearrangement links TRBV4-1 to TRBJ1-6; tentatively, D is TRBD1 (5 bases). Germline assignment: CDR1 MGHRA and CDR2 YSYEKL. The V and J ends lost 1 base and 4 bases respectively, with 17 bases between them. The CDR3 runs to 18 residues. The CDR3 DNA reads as TGCGCCAGCAGCCAAGGGATGACTGGGACTTTTTATAATTCACCCCTCCACTTT. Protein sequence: CASSQGMTGTFYNSPLHF.

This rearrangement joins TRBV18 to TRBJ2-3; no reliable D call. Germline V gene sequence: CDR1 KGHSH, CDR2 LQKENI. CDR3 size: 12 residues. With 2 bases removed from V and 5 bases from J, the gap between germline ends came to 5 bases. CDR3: CASSPLIDTQYF. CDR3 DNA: TGTGCCAGCTCACCATTAATAGATACGCAGTATTTT.

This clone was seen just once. CDR3 bases: TGTGCCTGGAGCGGGGTAAGGGAGACCCAGTACTTC. It yields the protein CAWSGVRETQYF. The chain uses TRBV30 and TRBJ2-5, with a possible D match to TRBD2 (5 bases). The CDR3 is 12 amino acids. Germline CDR1 GTSNPN, CDR2 SVGIG (reference sequence). Trimming shortened V by 3 bases and J by 5 bases, and 10 bases separated the two germline ends.

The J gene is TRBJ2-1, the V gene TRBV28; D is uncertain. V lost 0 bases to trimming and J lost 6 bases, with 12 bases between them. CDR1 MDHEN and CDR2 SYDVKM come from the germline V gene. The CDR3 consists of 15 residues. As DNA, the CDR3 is TGTGCCAGCAGTTTATGGCAGAAAGACCTCAATGAGCAGTTCTTC. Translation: CASSLWQKDLNEQFF. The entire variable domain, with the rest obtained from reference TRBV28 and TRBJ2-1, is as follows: DVKVTQSSRYLVKRTGEKVFLECVQDMDHENMFWYRQDPGLGLRLIYFSYDVKMKEKGDIPEGYSVSREKKERFSLILESASTNQTSMYLCASSLWQKDLNEQFFGPGTRLTVL.

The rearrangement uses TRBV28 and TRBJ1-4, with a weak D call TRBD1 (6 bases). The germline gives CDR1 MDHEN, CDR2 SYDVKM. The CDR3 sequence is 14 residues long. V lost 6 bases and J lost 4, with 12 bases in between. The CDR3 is CASRRGGDNEKLFF. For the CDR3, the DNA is TGTGCCAGCAGGAGGGGGGGGGATAATGAAAAACTGTTTTTT.

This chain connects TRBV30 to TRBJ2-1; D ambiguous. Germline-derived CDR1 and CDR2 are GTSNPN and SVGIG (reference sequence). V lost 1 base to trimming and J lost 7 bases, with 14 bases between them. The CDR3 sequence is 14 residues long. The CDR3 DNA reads TGTGCCTGGAGTGGGCTCCTTGGGCCTAATGAGCAGTTCTTC. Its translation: CAWSGLLGPNEQFF.

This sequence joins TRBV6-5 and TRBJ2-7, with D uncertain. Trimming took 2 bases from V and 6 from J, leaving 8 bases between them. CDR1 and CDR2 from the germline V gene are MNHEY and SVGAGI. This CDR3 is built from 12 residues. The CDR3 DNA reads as TGTGCCAGCAGTTACCAACGGATCGAGCAGTACTTC. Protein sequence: CASSYQRIEQYF.

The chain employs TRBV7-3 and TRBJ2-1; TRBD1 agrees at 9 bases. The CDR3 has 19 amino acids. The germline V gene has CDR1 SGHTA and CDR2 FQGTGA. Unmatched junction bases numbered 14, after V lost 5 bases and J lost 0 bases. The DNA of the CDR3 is TGTGCCAGCAGCCAGACGCCGATTGTGACAGGGGGCTCCTACAATGAGCAGTTCTTC. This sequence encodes CASSQTPIVTGGSYNEQFF.

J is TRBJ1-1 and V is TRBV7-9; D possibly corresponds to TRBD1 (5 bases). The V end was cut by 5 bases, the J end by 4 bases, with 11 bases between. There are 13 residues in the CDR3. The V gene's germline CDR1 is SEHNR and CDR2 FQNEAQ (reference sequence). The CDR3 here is CASSAQGGTEAFF. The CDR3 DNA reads TGTGCCAGCAGCGCTCAGGGTGGCACTGAAGCTTTCTTT.

The CDR3 spells CAISGPEGVGTDTQYF. CDR3 DNA: TGTGCCATCAGTGGTCCGGAGGGAGTTGGCACAGATACGCAGTATTTT. The chain is built from TRBV10-3 and TRBJ2-3, with a tentative D call TRBD2 (6 bases). V lost 4 bases to trimming and J lost 1 base, with 15 bases between them. Germline CDR1 and CDR2: ENHRY and SYGVKD. The CDR3 runs 16 residues.